The entry below gives a single T cell receptor (beta chain) sequence along with its context. Trimming took 4 bases from V and 2 from J, leaving 8 bases between them. The CDR3 covers 13 residues. Germline V gene data show CDR1 as GTSNPN and CDR2 as SVGIG (reference sequence). The sample is drawn from a study of blood T cell repertoires in COVID-19. Turning to the study itself: Sample material is recorded as cDNA or gDNA derived from T cells, B-cell-depleted T cells, or PBMCs.

Sequencing was performed with immunoSEQ multiplex PCR; in TCRdb, only in-frame clones are kept and a portion is missing. This sample has roughly 100,000 clones; roughly 80% occur once, and the top ten carry 15%. The J gene is TRBJ2-2, the V gene TRBV30, with no clear D. This TCR derives from a woman of 80 years or more with acute or convalescent COVID-19. Sequencing was carried out using peripheral blood. CDR3 region: CAWNAVNTGELFF. DNA for the CDR3: TGTGCCTGGAACGCGGTAAACACCGGGGAGCTGTTTTTT.